Listed here are 15 T cell receptor beta chains from one sample, sequenced in a study of tumor and adjacent non-tumor tissue in lung cancer. RNA was extracted from bulk tissue without any cell sorting. More than 3 cm separated this lung sample from the edge of the tumor. The library came from three nested PCR rounds adapted from ARM-PCR protocols. Via MiXCR, TCRdb re-called the multiplex PCR reads, giving one row per CDR3 protein. The sample consists of around 57,000 distinct CDR3 sequences, roughly 60% of them appearing once. Sequencing was performed on distant non-tumor lung tissue. The receptors were gathered from a man between 65 and 85 years old with non-small cell lung cancer.

Concerning this clonotype: Lacking the conserved final phenylalanine or tryptophan, this CDR3 likely reflects a read error. The chain couples TRBV28 to TRBJ1-1; possible D gene TRBD1, 5 bases. The CDR3 runs to 13 residues. Trimming removed 5 bases at V and 4 bases at J, with 11 bases between. Per germline, CDR1 MDHEN and CDR2 SYDVKM. This chain's CDR3 is CASSGGLGTEAFY. The CDR3 DNA sequence: TGTGCCAGCAGTGGGGGGTTGGGCACTGAAGCTTTCTAT.

As regards this clonotype: A read error may be the cause here, since a much bigger clone is one base away. This chain links TRBV5-5 with TRBJ2-6; 8 bases match TRBD2. The CDR3 totals 21 residues. Germline V gives CDR1 SGHKS, CDR2 YYEKEE (reference sequence). The J segment lost 0 bases and the V segment lost 1 base, leaving 15 bases of the junction unmatched. The CDR3 loop is CASSLRSRTSGQVSGANVLTF. CDR3 in DNA: TGTGCCAGCAGCTTGCGGTCACGTACTAGCGGCCAAGTCTCTGGGGCCAACGTCCTGACTTTC.

This clonotype was picked up a small number of times. Possible read error: a much larger clone is one base away. This likely comes from a read error, as the CDR3 has no conserved phenylalanine or tryptophan at its end. The V and J genes are TRBV4-2 and TRBJ2-7; no clear D gene. From germline, CDR1 is LGHNA and CDR2 YNFKEQ. CDR3 length: 15 amino acids. V gave up 4 bases and J gave up 4 bases, with 17 bases separating them. CDR3 amino acids: CASSPPIGNSYEQYL. The CDR3 DNA is TGTGCCAGCAGCCCTCCTATAGGGAACTCGTACGAGCAGTACCTC.

Worth noting for this clonotype: Its ends do not fully match the called genes, so a read error is possible. This sequence joins TRBV6-1 and TRBJ2-5; D is perhaps TRBD2 (5 bases). The CDR3 length is 13 residues. Per the germline V gene, CDR1 is MNHNS and CDR2 is SASEGT. The CDR3 DNA is TGTGCCAACAGCGCCGACTACTCAAAGACCCAGTATTTC. Amino acids: CANSADYSKTQYF.

Turning to this clonotype: No conserved phenylalanine or tryptophan is present at the end of the CDR3, so a read error is the likely explanation. The V and J genes are TRBV10-1 and TRBJ2-7; 7 nucleotides match TRBD1. The CDR3 loop spans 12 amino acids. The germline CDR1 and CDR2 sequences are WNHNN and SYGVQD (reference sequence). With V trimmed by 5 bases and J by 7 bases, 5 bases remained unmatched. The DNA for the CDR3 is TGCGCCAGCAGTCTCGACAGGGTTGAGCAGTACTTA. Encoded protein: CASSLDRVEQYL.

Regarding this clonotype: Without the conserved terminal phenylalanine or tryptophan, this CDR3 likely stems from a read error. The CDR3 sequence: CACSLSGGGQYL. DNA of the CDR3: TGTGCCTGCAGTCTGTCGGGGGGTGGCCAGTACCTC. The chain is built from TRBV28 and TRBJ2-5, with TRBD2 matching over 7 bases. Germline-derived CDR1 and CDR2 are MDHEN and SYDVKM. The CDR3 has 12 residues.

CDR3 coding DNA: TGTGCCAGCAGCTCACCGCAGGGGGCCCCAACAGATACGCAGTATTTT. It translates to CASSSPQGAPTDTQYF. The chain couples TRBV11-1 to TRBJ2-3, with 8 bases identical to TRBD1. The junction had 9 bases not matched to a gene; V was cut back by 4 bases and J by 3 bases. CDR1 SGHAT and CDR2 FQDESV come from the germline V gene (reference sequence). The CDR3 has 16 amino acids.

Of note for this clonotype: Lacking the conserved final phenylalanine or tryptophan, this CDR3 likely reflects a read error. The chain joins TRBV4-2 to TRBJ2-2; D remains unclear. CDR1 LGHNA and CDR2 YNFKEQ come from the germline V gene. This CDR3 is built from 14 residues. Trimming cost V 1 base and J 9 bases, with 12 bases left between them. CDR3 sequence: CASSQVALSWELFL. In nucleotides, the CDR3 is TGTGCCAGCAGCCAAGTAGCTCTCTCCTGGGAGCTGTTTCTT.

Turning to this clonotype: Here the CDR3 omits its conserved ending phenylalanine or tryptophan, so a read error is the likely source. The chain couples TRBV12-3 or TRBV12-4 to TRBJ2-7; D possibly corresponds to TRBD1 (5 bases). The CDR3 is made up of 13 amino acids. The CDR3 loop reads CVSTYFREDEQYL. The CDR3 DNA is TGTGTCAGCACCTATTTCAGGGAAGACGAGCAGTACCTC.

This clonotype was seen many times. The CDR3 sequence is CAAGLAGGVTGELFF. In DNA, the CDR3 is TGTGCCGCTGGGCTAGCGGGAGGCGTCACCGGGGAGCTGTTTTTT. The J gene is TRBJ2-2, the V gene TRBV6-5; 11 bases agree with TRBD2. CDR1 is MNHEY and CDR2 is SVGAGI in the germline V gene. The length of the CDR3 is 15 residues. The junction had 9 bases not matched to a gene; V was cut back by 11 bases and J by 4 bases.

The genes are TRBV11-2 and TRBJ2-1, with 9 bases identical to TRBD1. Germline CDR1 is SGHAT and CDR2 is FQNNGV. The CDR3 loop spans 16 amino acids. The CDR3 sequence is CTNSSRTGTGSNEQFF. The DNA of the CDR3 is TGTACCAACAGCTCACGCACCGGGACAGGGAGTAATGAGCAGTTCTTC.

This clonotype was found many times. This rearrangement joins TRBV30 to TRBJ2-3, with 11 nucleotides matching TRBD1. The CDR3 contains 16 residues. V lost 4 bases, J lost 5 bases, and 11 bases stayed unmatched. Germline V gene sequence: CDR1 GTSNPN, CDR2 SVGIG (reference sequence). For the CDR3, the DNA is TGTGCCTGGACTCTACCGGGACAGGGGGTGGGAGATACGCAGTATTTT. The encoded protein is CAWTLPGQGVGDTQYF.

A note on this clonotype: Germline is not matched at one junction end, which may reflect a read error. The chain uses TRBV29-1 and TRBJ2-2, with D possibly called TRBD1 or TRBD2 (5 bases each). This CDR3 region has 14 residues. Germline V gene sequence: CDR1 SQVTM, CDR2 ANQGSEA. CDR3 in DNA: TGCAGCGCTCCGGGACGGCTGAACACCGGGGAGCTGTCTTTT. This encodes CSAPGRLNTGELSF.

Only a few counts were recorded for this clonotype. The chain combines TRBV5-1 with TRBJ2-5, with D perhaps matching TRBD1 or TRBD2 (5 bases each). Germline values: CDR1 SGHRS, CDR2 YFSETQ. V was pared by 2 bases and J by 5 bases, with 10 bases between. This CDR3 has 13 residues. Here the CDR3 reads CASSLWGIETQYF. The CDR3, as DNA: TGCGCCAGCAGCTTATGGGGGATCGAGACCCAGTACTTC.

This clonotype was seen once. Since a much larger clone is just one base distant, this may be a read error. The chain combines TRBV28 with TRBJ1-5, with 9 bases matching TRBD1. Per germline, CDR1 MDHEN and CDR2 SYDVKM. There are 16 residues in the CDR3. For the CDR3, the DNA is TGTGCCAGCAGTTTGGGGCCACAGGGGGCTGGACAGCCCCGGCATTTT. Amino acids: CASSLGPQGAGQPRHF.